This entry describes one T cell receptor beta chain. Its antigen remains unknown. This entry belongs to a study of T cell responses to AZD1222 COVID-19 vaccine. Findings and limits, study-wide: The donor cohort was predominantly white British with a female majority, and clonal diversity may have been underestimated. CD4 TCRs covered the whole spike, strongest at regions 160-218 and 743-854. Two AZD1222 administrations were followed by greater Spike-specific TCR breadth and depth. Only a handful of AZD1222 recipients tested seropositive at baseline.

Generated by immunoSEQ multiplex PCR, the TCRdb table keeps only in-frame clones and is missing some. The sample has around 130,000 clones, about 88% seen once. The CDR3 contains 15 residues. Germline loops: CDR1 LNHDA, CDR2 SQIVND (reference sequence). V lost 3 bases, J lost 2 bases, and 13 bases lay in between. The sequences come from peripheral blood, collected 28 days after the second AZD1222 dose. V usage is TRBV19 and J usage is TRBJ1-2; D uncertain. This receptor was obtained from an adult who received the AZD1222 COVID-19 vaccine. Here the CDR3 reads CASSMEGWLNYGYTF. In DNA form, the CDR3 reads TGTGCCAGTAGTATGGAGGGTTGGCTCAACTATGGCTACACCTTC. The full variable domain, its missing parts supplied by reference TRBV19 and TRBJ1-2, is DGGITQSPKYLFRKEGQNVTLSCEQNLNHDAMYWYRQDPGQGLRLIYYSQIVNDFQKGDIAEGYSVSREKKESFPLTVTSAQKNPTAFYLCASSMEGWLNYGYTFGSGTRLTVV.